These 23 T cell receptor beta chains were all obtained from the same sample, sequenced in a study of OX40 agonist ivuxolimab in advanced cancers. This table comes from immunoSEQ multiplex PCR, and its TCRdb copy is limited to in-frame clones, with some not included. Of some 100,000 clones listed, about 88% were seen once; the top ten hold 0.15% to 0.2%. The starting material was CD4+ or CD8+ T cells sorted from blood, obtained in a trial of the OX40 agonist ivuxolimab. Receptors originate from an adult with an advanced solid tumor such as melanoma, head and neck, liver or kidney cancer.

The CDR3 region has the DNA TGTGCCAGCAGCGTAGCCTGGGCAGGGGTTGGGGCCTACAATGAGCAGTTCTTC. Its translation: CASSVAWAGVGAYNEQFF. This sequence joins TRBV9 and TRBJ2-1; the D gene is possibly TRBD1 (6 bases). Germline CDR1 reads SGDLS; CDR2 reads YYNGEE. The CDR3 loop spans 18 amino acids. Trimming left V 0 bases short and J 2 bases short, with 18 bases between.

The CDR3 protein is CASSLGGYPYEQYF. CDR3 in DNA: TGTGCCAGCAGTTTAGGGGGGTACCCCTACGAGCAGTACTTC. The genes are TRBV27 and TRBJ2-7; D perhaps matches TRBD2 (6 bases). This CDR3 spans 14 amino acids. The V end was cut by 2 bases, the J end by 2 bases, with 10 bases between. The V gene's germline CDR1 is MNHEY and CDR2 SMNVEV (reference sequence).

The V call is TRBV11-2, the J call TRBJ1-1; tentative D call: TRBD1 (5 bases). This CDR3 is 15 amino acids long. V lost 5 bases and J lost 0, with 13 bases in between. Germline lookup yields CDR1 SGHAT and CDR2 FQNNGV. In DNA, the CDR3 is TGTGCCAGCAGCATAAGACAGATGATGAACACTGAAGCTTTCTTT. This translates into CASSIRQMMNTEAFF.

This clone came up a few times. This same CDR3 is encoded by further DNA sequences in the sample. V and J are TRBV27 and TRBJ1-3; tentatively, D is TRBD1 (6 bases). CDR1 is MNHEY and CDR2 is SMNVEV in the germline V gene (reference sequence). This CDR3 contains 13 residues. V was shortened by 5 bases and J by 3 bases, with 8 bases between the two germline ends. CDR3 amino acids: CASSPGVGNTIYF. As DNA, the CDR3 is TGTGCCAGCAGTCCAGGGGTTGGAAACACCATATATTTT.

V usage is TRBV6-5 and J usage is TRBJ1-1; 10 bases agree with TRBD1. This CDR3 comprises 14 residues. In germline, CDR1 is MNHEY, CDR2 SVGAGI. V shed 6 bases and J 4 bases; nucleotides not matched to a gene: 5. The CDR3 here is CASSPGQGFTEAFF. The CDR3 DNA sequence: TGTGCCAGCAGCCCGGGACAGGGGTTCACTGAAGCTTTCTTT.

The table lists this clone with a count of one. This sequence joins TRBV18 and TRBJ1-6; tentative D call: TRBD1 (6 bases). Germline V gene lookup returns CDR1 KGHSH and CDR2 LQKENI. The CDR3 loop spans 16 amino acids. V shed 1 base and J shed 5 bases, with 12 bases lying between them. CDR3: CASSPRGNRDNSPLHF. The CDR3 bases are TGTGCCAGCTCACCACGGGGGAACAGGGATAATTCACCCCTCCACTTT.

The chain carries TRBV7-9 and TRBJ2-5, with 7 positions matching TRBD1. Losses at the gene ends were 5 bases for V and 5 bases for J; bases not matched to a gene: 8. The CDR3 is 14 residues long. Per germline, CDR1 SEHNR and CDR2 FQNEAQ (reference sequence). The CDR3 loop is CASSPDRSAETQYF. The CDR3 nucleotides are TGTGCCAGCAGCCCGGACAGGTCTGCCGAGACCCAGTACTTC. The full variable domain, its missing parts supplied by reference TRBV7-9 and TRBJ2-5, is DTGVSQNPRHKITKRGQNVTFRCDPISEHNRLYWYRQTLGQGPEFLTYFQNEAQLEKSRLLSDRFSAERPKGSFSTLEIQRTEQGDSAMYLCASSPDRSAETQYFGPGTRLLVL.

The rearrangement joins TRBV15 to TRBJ1-3; D gene uncertain. Trimming cost V 1 base and J 0 bases, with 10 bases left between them. Germline V gives CDR1 LNHNV, CDR2 YYDKDF (reference sequence). CDR3 length: 16 residues. CDR3 in DNA: TGTGCCACCAGCAGAGGCGGGCGCAGCTCTGGAAACACCATATATTTT. This sequence encodes CATSRGGRSSGNTIYF.

The CDR3 loop reads CASSPGTSSYEQYF. DNA of the CDR3: TGTGCCAGCAGTCCCGGGACTAGCTCCTACGAGCAGTACTTC. The chain combines TRBV6-6 with TRBJ2-7, with 8 bases aligning to TRBD2. The length of the CDR3 is 14 residues. The J segment lost 0 bases and the V segment lost 5 bases, leaving 3 bases of the junction unmatched. CDR1 is MNHNY and CDR2 is SVGAGI in the germline V gene (reference sequence).

The chain has TRBV6-6 and TRBJ2-5; D may match TRBD1 or TRBD2 (5 bases each). Germline CDR1 reads MNHNY; CDR2 reads SVGAGI (reference sequence). The ends were cut back, 0 bases at V and 1 base at J, with 12 bases in the middle. CDR3 length: 16 amino acids. CDR3 residues: CASSYSVSGLQETQYF. CDR3 bases: TGTGCCAGCAGTTACTCAGTTTCGGGGCTCCAAGAGACCCAGTACTTC.

V and J are TRBV5-6 and TRBJ1-2; possible D gene TRBD1, 6 bases. The V end lost 6 bases, the J end lost 2 bases, and 17 bases lay between the germline ends. CDR3 length: 15 amino acids. CDR1 is SGHDT and CDR2 is YYEEEE in the germline V gene. The CDR3: CASTGVGQGNYGYTF. The CDR3 coding sequence is TGTGCCAGCACCGGGGTGGGGCAGGGGAACTATGGCTACACCTTC.

As to this clone: The same CDR3 can be traced to other DNA sequences in this sample. The V call is TRBV5-1, the J call TRBJ2-2; possibly TRBD1 for D (6 bases). This CDR3 region has 16 residues. Trimming pared 5 bases from V and 7 bases from J, leaving 21 bases between. The V gene's germline CDR1 is SGHRS and CDR2 YFSETQ. In DNA form, the CDR3 reads TGCGCCAGCAGTGGAGGACAGAGGGGAAGGGACGGGGAGCTGTTTTTT. Translation gives CASSGGQRGRDGELFF.

The chain uses TRBV19 and TRBJ1-5; D gene unclear. V lost 6 bases to trimming and J lost 0 bases, with 3 bases between them. CDR3 size: 12 residues. Per germline, CDR1 LNHDA and CDR2 SQIVND (reference sequence). As DNA, the CDR3 is TGTGCCAGTAGGTCTAGCAATCAGCCCCAGCATTTT. This translates into CASRSSNQPQHF.

The chain uses TRBV6-1 and TRBJ2-5; D is possibly TRBD1 or TRBD2 (5 bases each). The CDR3 runs 13 residues. V was trimmed by 1 base and J by 5 bases, leaving 8 bases between them. Germline V lookup: CDR1 MNHNS, CDR2 SASEGT. CDR3 DNA sequence: TGTGCCAGCAGTGAAGTTCGGGGCGAGACCCAGTACTTC. It is translated as CASSEVRGETQYF.

The J gene is TRBJ2-2, the V gene TRBV7-8; D unclear. V shed 3 bases and J shed 5 bases, with 7 bases lying between them. CDR3 length equals 13 residues. The germline gives CDR1 SGHVS, CDR2 FQNEAQ. CDR3 sequence (DNA): TGTGCCAGCAGCTTCCGATCGACCGGGGAGCTGTTTTTT. Its translation: CASSFRSTGELFF.

The chain is built from TRBV7-9 and TRBJ1-2; tentative D call: TRBD1 (5 bases). V was pared by 5 bases and J by 4 bases, with 14 bases between. Germline CDR1 reads SEHNR; CDR2 reads FQNEAQ (reference sequence). The CDR3 runs to 14 residues. CDR3 region: CASSPSTGVYGYTF. The CDR3 nucleotides read TGTGCCAGCAGCCCCTCAACAGGCGTCTATGGCTACACCTTC.

The rearrangement uses TRBV6-1 and TRBJ1-2, with D possibly TRBD1 on 6 matching bases. Trimming took off 7 bases at V and 4 bases at J, with 19 bases between the two ends. Looked up from germline, CDR1 is MNHNS and CDR2 is SASEGT. The CDR3 is 15 amino acids. The CDR3 here is CASTPPARGLYGYTF. DNA of the CDR3: TGTGCCAGCACCCCCCCCGCCAGGGGACTCTATGGCTACACCTTC.

V gene TRBV10-2 combines with J gene TRBJ2-2; TRBD2 aligns across 16 bases. This CDR3 contains 18 residues. Germline V gene data show CDR1 as WSHSY and CDR2 as SAAADI. Losses at the gene ends were 6 bases for V and 6 bases for J; bases not matched to a gene: 10. This CDR3 reads CASRGTSGGAISAGELFF. CDR3 DNA sequence: TGCGCCAGCAGGGGGACTAGCGGGGGGGCCATTTCGGCCGGGGAGCTGTTTTTT.

The genes are TRBV4-2 and TRBJ2-7; D not resolved. Germline assignment: CDR1 LGHNA and CDR2 YNFKEQ. The CDR3 is 12 amino acids. The V and J ends lost 2 bases and 6 bases respectively, with 8 bases between them. CDR3 in amino acids: CASSQSSSEQYF. CDR3 DNA sequence: TGTGCCAGCAGCCAAAGTTCGAGCGAGCAGTACTTC.

The J gene is TRBJ2-1, the V gene TRBV7-3; D might be TRBD1 (6 bases). Germline V lookup: CDR1 SGHTA, CDR2 FQGTGA. Trimming pared 4 bases from V and 4 bases from J, leaving 14 bases between. The CDR3 has 15 amino acids. CDR3 nucleotides: TGTGCCAGCAGCTCCGGACAGAAAGTATACAATGAGCAGTTCTTC. It specifies CASSSGQKVYNEQFF. The full variable domain, in which reference TRBV7-3 and TRBJ2-1 provide the parts outside the CDR3, is GAGVSQTPSNKVTEKGKYVELRCDPISGHTALYWYRQSLGQGPEFLIYFQGTGAADDSGLPNDRFFAVRPEGSVSTLKIQRTERGDSAVYLCASSSGQKVYNEQFFGPGTRLTVL.

V is TRBV18 and J is TRBJ2-2; maybe TRBD2 (6 bases). The CDR3 covers 17 residues. V lost 2 bases and J lost 4, with 17 bases in between. The germline gives CDR1 KGHSH, CDR2 LQKENI. CDR3 in DNA: TGTGCCAGCTCACCAATCGCGGGGTCGAGGGGCACCGGGGAGCTGTTTTTT. As protein: CASSPIAGSRGTGELFF. Full variable domain (rest looked up from reference TRBV18 and TRBJ2-2): NAGVMQNPRHLVRRRGQEARLRCSPMKGHSHVYWYRQLPEEGLKFMVYLQKENIIDESGMPKERFSAEFPKEGPSILRIQQVVRGDSAAYFCASSPIAGSRGTGELFFGEGSRLTVL.

The chain employs TRBV5-6 and TRBJ2-6; D may match TRBD1 or TRBD2 (5 bases each). Germline lookup yields CDR1 SGHDT and CDR2 YYEEEE. V shed 0 bases and J shed 0 bases, with 13 bases lying between them. This CDR3 contains 18 residues. The CDR3, as DNA: TGTGCCAGCAGCTTGGAGAGGGGTATCGGCTCTGGGGCCAACGTCCTGACTTTC. It specifies CASSLERGIGSGANVLTF.

This sequence joins TRBV11-2 and TRBJ1-2; no firm D call. Trimming took off 5 bases at V and 8 bases at J, with 18 bases between the two ends. The CDR3 covers 14 residues. Per the germline V gene, CDR1 is SGHAT and CDR2 is FQNNGV. CDR3 amino acids: CASSPDPKGRGYTF. The CDR3 coding sequence is TGTGCCAGCAGCCCCGACCCCAAGGGCCGGGGCTACACCTTC.